Listed below are T cell receptor beta chains from one sample, sequenced in a study of graft-versus-host responses after intestinal transplantation. Their antigens are not known. Profiling relied on immunoSEQ multiplex PCR, and the TCRdb table lists in-frame clones only, not all of them. The sample holds about 70,000 clones; about 94% are singletons and the top ten take less than 0.65%. The starting material was unstimulated CD8+ T cells sorted from spleen or lymph node cells, obtained before intestinal transplant. All receptors come from a human donor who received an intestinal transplant. Both conserved end residues are part of each CDR3.

j_call | cdr3_length | v_call | cdr3_aa
TRBJ2-7 | 18 | TRBV7-9 | CASSNPEGTSVNSYEQYF
TRBJ2-1 | 15 | TRBV9 | CASNEGGGRNNEQFF
TRBJ2-5 | 13 | TRBV7-9 | CASTEDGKETQYF
TRBJ1-4 | 12 | TRBV4-1 | CASRQGVEKLFF
TRBJ2-1 | 19 | TRBV4-2 | CASSQTLAGEFSSYNEQFF
TRBJ2-7 | 14 | TRBV29-1 | CSVGSGTVSYEQYF
TRBJ2-1 | 17 | TRBV11-2 | CASSSPAGTGINNEQFF
TRBJ2-1 | 14 | TRBV27 | CASSFRLGLNEQFF
TRBJ2-5 | 15 | TRBV2 | CASSEALREQETQYF
TRBJ2-5 | 13 | TRBV6-5 | CASSYVQEETQYF
TRBJ1-6 | 15 | TRBV30 | CAWSDTVRYDSPLHF
TRBJ2-7 | 15 | TRBV6-5 | CASSYSGDLPYEQYF
TRBJ2-7 | 16 | TRBV11-2 | CASSLMSGTSGSEQYF
TRBJ2-3 | 16 | TRBV6-1 | CASSDYNLPSTDTQYF
TRBJ1-3 | 17 | TRBV4-1 | CASSQDGGGWSGNTIYF
TRBJ2-1 | 16 | TRBV25-1 | CASSEQAGGPGNEQFF
TRBJ2-3 | 12 | TRBV6-5 | CASSPNTYTQYF
TRBJ2-7 | 13 | TRBV5-1 | CASGNTSSYEQYF
TRBJ2-1 | 19 | TRBV28 | CASSFPSGTDIKHYNEQFF
TRBJ2-7 | 18 | TRBV27 | CASSLAFRGDRSSYEQYF
TRBJ1-1 | 13 | TRBV10-1 | CASSEDLDRPAFF
TRBJ2-1 | 16 | TRBV5-5 | CASSYGDRGFIDEQFF